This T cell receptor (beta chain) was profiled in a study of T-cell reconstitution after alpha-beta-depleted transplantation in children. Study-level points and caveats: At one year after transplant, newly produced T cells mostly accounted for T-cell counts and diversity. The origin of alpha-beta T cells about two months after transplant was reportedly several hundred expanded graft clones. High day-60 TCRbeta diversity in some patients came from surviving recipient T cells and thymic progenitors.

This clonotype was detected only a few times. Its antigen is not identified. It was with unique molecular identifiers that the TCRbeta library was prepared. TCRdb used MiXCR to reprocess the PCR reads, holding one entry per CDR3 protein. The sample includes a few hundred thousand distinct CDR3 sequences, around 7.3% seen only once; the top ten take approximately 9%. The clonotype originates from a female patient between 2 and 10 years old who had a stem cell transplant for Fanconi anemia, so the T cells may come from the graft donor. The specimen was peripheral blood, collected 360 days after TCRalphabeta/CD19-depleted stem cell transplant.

The CDR3 is CSARGGDYTEAFF. The CDR3 bases are TGCAGTGCTAGAGGTGGGGACTACACTGAAGCTTTCTTT. V gene TRBV20-1 combines with J gene TRBJ1-1; TRBD1 might be the D (5 bases). Germline V gene lookup returns CDR1 DFQATT and CDR2 SNEGSKA (reference sequence). Trimming left V 1 base short and J 3 bases short, with 9 bases between. CDR3 length: 13 residues.